This TCR beta chain was retrieved from a study of identifying expanded T cells in peripheral blood. Findings and caveats of the study: Approximately 1.1 clones differed between technical replicates, versus 16.4 and 19 over time. Variance in clone template counts between approximately two-week samples significantly increased with total template count across all healthy donors.

Only a few counts were recorded for this clone. The antigen is unknown. Sequenced by immunoSEQ multiplex PCR; TCRdb stores in-frame clones only, minus some. The sample comprises approximately 63,000 clones, over 75% of which are singletons, and 4.7% rests with the top ten. Collection occurred without any documented infections or immune events in donors. Trimming took 0 bases from V and 5 from J, leaving 20 bases between them. This CDR3 is built from 17 residues. Germline CDR1 and CDR2: SGHDT and YYEEEE. This TCR came from a person aged 18 to 70 in good health. What was sequenced was blood. The gene calls are TRBV5-6 and TRBJ1-1; tentatively, D is TRBD1 (6 bases). CDR3 DNA sequence: TGTGCCAGCAGCTTGGTCGCAGGGGTTTTTGGCCGAACTGAAGCTTTCTTT. Translation gives CASSLVAGVFGRTEAFF.